This T cell receptor beta chain was recorded in a study of blood T cell repertoires in COVID-19. CDR3 size: 16 residues. The ends were cut back, 0 bases at V and 8 bases at J, with 18 bases in the middle. Per the germline V gene, CDR1 is SGDLS and CDR2 is YYNGEE. Produced via immunoSEQ multiplex PCR; TCRdb's table is partial and in-frame only. The sample has approximately 220,000 clones; approximately 80% are singletons. The TCR comes from a woman between 35 and 50 years old with acute COVID-19. Input material: PBMCs or T cells enriched from blood (not recorded which). The chain couples TRBV9 to TRBJ1-3, with unresolved D. Here the CDR3 DNA reads TGTGCCAGCAGCGTAGCTGGGGAGGGAGTATGGGACACCATATATTTT. This encodes CASSVAGEGVWDTIYF. Full variable domain (rest looked up from reference TRBV9 and TRBJ1-3): DSGVTQTPKHLITATGQRVTLRCSPRSGDLSVYWYQQSLDQGLQFLIQYYNGEERAKGNILERFSAQQFPDLHSELNLSSLELGDSALYFCASSVAGEGVWDTIYFGEGSWLTVV.